This T cell receptor beta chain comes out of a study of blood T cell repertoires in COVID-19. Study details: Both acute and convalescent COVID-19 samples were obtained from the United States, Italy and Spain. T cells, B-cell-depleted T cells, or PBMCs supplied cDNA or gDNA.

Per the original data handling: Estimation of nucleated cell counts relied on the amplification of reference gene primers. Here immunoSEQ multiplex PCR was the method, and the copy in TCRdb shows in-frame clones only, minus some. From that table come the V and J calls and clone size; the DNA was used to work out D and trimming. The sample has over 120,000 clones; roughly 80% are singletons. The CDR3 has 19 amino acids. Germline V gene lookup returns CDR1 MNHEY and CDR2 SMNVEV (reference sequence). V lost 5 bases and J lost 0, with 20 bases in between. The sequence derives from an elderly woman with acute or convalescent COVID-19. The sequenced sample consisted of peripheral blood. This chain connects TRBV27 to TRBJ1-6, with a weak D call TRBD1 (6 bases). The CDR3 sequence is CASSKDRRDKSSYNSPLHF. CDR3 nucleotides: TGTGCCAGCAGTAAGGACAGAAGAGATAAAAGCTCCTATAATTCACCCCTCCACTTT.